These 23 T cell receptor beta chains originate from one sample sequenced in a study of metastatic and nonmetastatic thyroid tumors. TCRdb re-processed the PCR reads through MiXCR. The table shows about 59,000 clones, with 25% to 35% occurring only once. Nobody among the patients had been given any treatment before thyroid surgery. Sequenced input: blood. Receptors originate from a female donor with papillary thyroid cancer or a benign thyroid nodule (not recorded which). Some clones in this sample may be carry-over from other donors' samples.

V gene TRBV9 combines with J gene TRBJ1-1; TRBD1 might be the D (5 bases). V shed 2 bases and J shed 5 bases, with 10 bases lying between them. Germline values: CDR1 SGDLS, CDR2 YYNGEE. There are 13 residues in the CDR3. The CDR3 DNA reads TGTGCCAGCAGCGTTAGTGGGGGTACTGAAGCTTTCTTT. Amino acid sequence: CASSVSGGTEAFF.

Ten or more counts support this clone. This chain joins TRBV19 and TRBJ2-1; D remains ambiguous. This CDR3 spans 13 amino acids. Germline CDR1 is LNHDA and CDR2 is SQIVND (reference sequence). The V gene lost 7 bases and the J gene lost 6 bases, with 13 bases spanning the gap. The CDR3 protein is CASTSAPPNEQFF. The CDR3, as DNA: TGTGCCAGTACCTCCGCCCCACCCAATGAGCAGTTCTTC.

CDR3 sequence (DNA): TGTGCCAGCAGCTTATTGAGGGCACCGGGGGAGCTGTTTTTT. As protein: CASSLLRAPGELFF. V usage is TRBV7-2 and J usage is TRBJ2-2, with D possibly matching TRBD2 (5 bases). CDR1 SGHTA and CDR2 FQGNSA come from the germline V gene. The ends were cut back, 2 bases at V and 8 bases at J, with 12 bases in the middle. CDR3 length equals 14 residues.

CDR3 nucleotide sequence: TGTGCCAGCAGTCCTGGGCCGAACCTATGGCAGCCCCAGCATTTT. Its translation: CASSPGPNLWQPQHF. This chain connects TRBV12-3 or TRBV12-4 to TRBJ1-5, with D uncertain. Trimming removed 5 bases at V and 7 bases at J, with 18 bases between. This CDR3 has 15 residues.

The chain joins TRBV5-1 to TRBJ2-7; either TRBD1 or TRBD2 may supply D (7 bases each). V was clipped by 4 bases and J by 6 bases, with 29 bases between them. The CDR3 consists of 18 residues. CDR1 SGHRS and CDR2 YFSETQ come from the germline V gene. CDR3 sequence (DNA): TGCGCCAGCAGCCTGAGGGGGCCAACTGCGGGAGCCTTTAGCGAGCAGTACTTC. Its translation: CASSLRGPTAGAFSEQYF.

This clone was observed a handful of times. This chain links TRBV5-5 with TRBJ2-7; D is undetermined. V was pared by 0 bases and J by 5 bases, with 3 bases between. Germline V gene sequence: CDR1 SGHKS, CDR2 YYEKEE (reference sequence). The CDR3 sequence is 11 residues long. Here the CDR3 reads CASSLVDEQYF. CDR3 nucleotide sequence: TGTGCCAGCAGCTTGGTTGACGAGCAGTACTTC.

The chain uses TRBV12-3 or TRBV12-4 and TRBJ1-3; D is unclear. The V end was cut by 1 base, the J end by 1 base, with 5 bases between. CDR3 length: 14 amino acids. As DNA, the CDR3 is TGTGCCAGCAGTTTAGGAGGGTCTGGAAACACCATATATTTT. Amino acids: CASSLGGSGNTIYF.

This clone was found once. The genes are TRBV30 and TRBJ1-1, with D possibly matching TRBD1 (6 bases). Trimming left V 4 bases short and J 4 bases short, with 19 bases between. Germline values: CDR1 GTSNPN, CDR2 SVGIG (reference sequence). The length of the CDR3 is 15 residues. In DNA form, the CDR3 reads TGTGCCTGGACGTCAGGTTTTACAGGGTCCACTGAAGCTTTCTTT. It specifies CAWTSGFTGSTEAFF.

The V call is TRBV7-8, the J call TRBJ1-6, with 11 bases aligning to TRBD1. This CDR3 has 17 residues. Trimming at V came to 8 bases and at J to 1 base, leaving 7 bases not matched to a gene. CDR1 is SGHVS, CDR2 FQNEAQ, per germline. Here the CDR3 reads CASLSRDRGSYNSPLHF. CDR3 nucleotide sequence: TGTGCCAGCTTATCCCGGGACAGGGGGTCCTATAATTCACCCCTCCACTTT.

This clone has more than one count but fewer than ten. The CDR3 loop reads CATSDPSGQLTDTQYF. CDR3 DNA sequence: TGTGCCACCAGTGACCCATCGGGACAGCTCACAGATACGCAGTATTTT. This chain joins TRBV24-1 and TRBJ2-3; 7 nucleotides match TRBD1. Germline-derived CDR1 and CDR2 are KGHDR and SFDVKD. V trimming: 4 bases; J trimming: 2 bases; junction bases outside the gene matches: 8. The CDR3 sequence is 16 residues long.

This clone was counted only a few times. The J gene is TRBJ2-1, the V gene TRBV6-1; TRBD1 agrees at 10 bases. The CDR3 has 15 residues. The germline V gene encodes CDR1 MNHNS and CDR2 SASEGT. V gave up 5 bases and J gave up 3 bases; unmatched junction bases: 4. The CDR3 nucleotides are TGTGCCAGCAGTAAAGGACAGGGGGGCTACAATGAGCAGTTCTTC. Amino acids: CASSKGQGGYNEQFF.

This clone was seen repeatedly, ten times or more. The CDR3 loop reads CASSQVTGGYAGELFF. DNA of the CDR3: TGCGCCAGCAGCCAAGTGACAGGGGGGTACGCCGGGGAGCTGTTTTTT. J is TRBJ2-2 and V is TRBV4-1, with 9 bases fitting TRBD1. The germline V gene encodes CDR1 MGHRA and CDR2 YSYEKL. The length of the CDR3 is 16 residues. V was clipped by 1 base and J by 6 bases; unmatched bases: 6.

The rearrangement uses TRBV4-3 and TRBJ1-1; D is ambiguous. The CDR3 is 14 residues long. Trimming shortened V by 2 bases and J by 4 bases, and 11 bases separated the two germline ends. From germline, CDR1 is LGHNA and CDR2 YSLEER. This chain's CDR3 is CASSQTALVTEAFF. Written as DNA, the CDR3 is TGCGCCAGCAGCCAAACGGCGCTGGTCACTGAAGCTTTCTTT.

This clone was detected only a few times. The CDR3 reads CASYGTGEYSYEQYF. CDR3 DNA sequence: TGTGCCAGCTACGGAACGGGTGAATACTCCTACGAGCAGTACTTC. The chain is built from TRBV2 and TRBJ2-7; D is uncertain. This CDR3 has 15 residues. In germline, CDR1 is SNHLY, CDR2 FYNNEI. Trimming took off 8 bases at V and 0 bases at J, with 17 bases between the two ends.

This rearrangement joins TRBV2 to TRBJ1-1; D is unclear. V lost 7 bases to trimming and J lost 1 base, with 13 bases between them. Germline V lookup: CDR1 SNHLY, CDR2 FYNNEI. The CDR3 runs 14 residues. The CDR3 loop reads CASTWEGTNTEAFF. In DNA form, the CDR3 reads TGTGCCAGCACCTGGGAGGGAACGAACACTGAAGCTTTCTTT.

This clone counts as medium-sized (0.01 to 0.1%). The V gene is TRBV6-4, the J gene TRBJ2-7; D assignment may be TRBD1 or TRBD2 (5 bases each). Per germline, CDR1 MRHNA and CDR2 SNTAGT. V lost 0 bases and J 7 bases, leaving 10 bases between the germline ends. CDR3 length equals 13 residues. The CDR3 DNA reads as TGTGCCAGCAGTGACTCGTGGGGGAGAGAGCAGTACTTC. Encoded protein: CASSDSWGREQYF.

The CDR3 nucleotides read TGCAGTGCCCAAATAGCGGGAACTCGGGAGACCCAGTACTTC. It translates to CSAQIAGTRETQYF. The chain combines TRBV20-1 with TRBJ2-5, with TRBD2 identical over 8 bases. After removal of 6 bases from V and 5 bases from J, the junction contained 11 bases not matched to a gene. The length of the CDR3 is 14 residues. CDR1 and CDR2 from the germline V gene are DFQATT and SNEGSKA (reference sequence).

This clone has only a few counts. CDR3 residues: CASSTLTILAGEFNEQFF. For the CDR3, the DNA is TGTGCCAGCAGCACCTTAACAATACTAGCGGGAGAATTCAATGAGCAGTTCTTC. The V gene is TRBV6-5, the J gene TRBJ2-1, with 11 nucleotides matching TRBD2. The germline V gene encodes CDR1 MNHEY and CDR2 SVGAGI. This CDR3 is built from 18 residues. The trim removed 6 bases at V and 6 bases at J, leaving 16 bases unmatched.

V usage is TRBV20-1 and J usage is TRBJ2-6; TRBD2 is a possible D gene (7 bases). The CDR3 runs to 16 residues. CDR1 is DFQATT and CDR2 is SNEGSKA in the germline V gene (reference sequence). V lost 1 base and J lost 2, with 12 bases in between. CDR3: CSARGRGHTGANVLTF. CDR3 in DNA: TGCAGTGCTAGAGGGCGGGGGCATACTGGGGCCAACGTCCTGACTTTC.

This clone was picked up many times. The V gene is TRBV2, the J gene TRBJ1-2; D gene uncertain. V was cut by 3 bases and J by 3 bases, with 14 bases left in between. This CDR3 has 15 amino acids. Germline V lookup: CDR1 SNHLY, CDR2 FYNNEI. This chain's CDR3 is CASSEYEQTYYGYTF. CDR3 coding DNA: TGTGCCAGCAGTGAGTACGAGCAAACCTACTATGGCTACACCTTC.

There are a few counts of this clone. The chain uses TRBV7-8 and TRBJ1-1; unclear D gene. The germline CDR1 and CDR2 sequences are SGHVS and FQNEAQ. The CDR3 totals 11 residues. Trimming left V 3 bases short and J 3 bases short, with 2 bases between. The CDR3 DNA sequence: TGTGCCAGCAGCTTCGACACTGAAGCTTTCTTT. It encodes CASSFDTEAFF.

This clone has a handful of counts. The chain links TRBV27 to TRBJ1-5; a weak D match, TRBD1 (5 bases). The CDR3 contains 14 residues. V shed 3 bases and J shed 5 bases, with 11 bases lying between them. Germline V gives CDR1 MNHEY, CDR2 SMNVEV (reference sequence). CDR3 loop: CASSFGGLDQPQHF. The CDR3 DNA follows: TGTGCCAGCAGTTTCGGGGGTCTGGATCAGCCCCAGCATTTT.

In nucleotides, the CDR3 is TGTGCCAGCAGCCTCACAGATACGCAGTATTTT. Its translation: CASSLTDTQYF. The chain uses TRBV2 and TRBJ2-3; no clear D. Trimming took 6 bases from V and 2 from J, leaving 3 bases between them. The length of the CDR3 is 11 residues. Germline assignment: CDR1 SNHLY and CDR2 FYNNEI.